The 21 T cell receptor beta chains in this list originate from one sample, sequenced in a study of cytomegalovirus exposure and HLA in healthy donors. The primer mix had 60 Vbeta and 13 Jbeta primers. Clones were sequenced by immunoSEQ multiplex PCR, and TCRdb holds only the in-frame ones, with some missing. This table has some 100,000 clones, over 70% appearing once. The sample was PBMCs. The receptors shown here come from a woman between 45 and 60 years old in good health and CMV-seropositive.

This clone was recorded only once. The gene calls are TRBV7-2 and TRBJ2-7; D might be TRBD2 (6 bases). There are 15 residues in the CDR3. Germline-derived CDR1 and CDR2 are SGHTA and FQGNSA. Between the trimmed V and J ends, which lost 2 bases and 3 bases, there was a span of 14 bases. The CDR3 protein is CASSLRTPGGYEQYF. CDR3 coding DNA: TGTGCCAGCAGCTTACGGACACCCGGGGGCTACGAGCAGTACTTC.

This clone was seen only a few times. J is TRBJ1-1 and V is TRBV28; D is undetermined. The CDR3 covers 13 residues. CDR1 MDHEN and CDR2 SYDVKM come from the germline V gene. Trimming stripped 8 bases from V and 1 base from J, with 11 bases between. This CDR3 reads CASGRAWNTEAFF. The CDR3 nucleotides are TGTGCCAGCGGGCGGGCCTGGAACACTGAAGCTTTCTTT.

This clone has a single count. The chain combines TRBV19 with TRBJ1-6, with D unresolved. Between the trimmed V and J ends, which lost 4 bases and 9 bases, there was a span of 10 bases. Germline lookup yields CDR1 LNHDA and CDR2 SQIVND (reference sequence). This CDR3 has 13 amino acids. The CDR3 region has the DNA TGTGCCAGTAGTAAAATCCACGGTTCACCCCTCCACTTT. This encodes CASSKIHGSPLHF.

The chain couples TRBV6-1 to TRBJ2-5; 10 positions agree with TRBD1. Germline V lookup: CDR1 MNHNS, CDR2 SASEGT. The junction had 5 bases not matched to a gene; V was cut back by 5 bases and J by 2 bases. CDR3 size: 15 residues. In DNA, the CDR3 is TGTGCCAGCAGTCGGGACAGGGGTTTTCAAGAGACCCAGTACTTC. Its translation is CASSRDRGFQETQYF.

This clone was recorded only once. V is TRBV11-3 and J is TRBJ1-5, with TRBD1 as a possible D gene (5 bases). V gave up 1 base and J gave up 6 bases, with 10 bases separating them. This CDR3 comprises 14 residues. CDR1 is SGHNT, CDR2 YENEEA, per germline. CDR3 nucleotides: TGTGCCAGCAGCTTAGGCAGGGTCAGTCAGCCCCAGCATTTT. Its translation: CASSLGRVSQPQHF.

The chain recombines TRBV15 with TRBJ2-7, with TRBD1 as a possible D gene (5 bases). Trimming took 0 bases from V and 0 from J, leaving 6 bases between them. The germline V gene encodes CDR1 LNHNV and CDR2 YYDKDF (reference sequence). This CDR3 is 14 amino acids long. CDR3 bases: TGTGCCACCAGCAGAGAGACAGCCTCCTACGAGCAGTACTTC. This codes for CATSRETASYEQYF.

The chain joins TRBV7-9 to TRBJ1-1, with 9 bases matching TRBD1. The length of the CDR3 is 14 residues. Germline CDR1 and CDR2: SEHNR and FQNEAQ (reference sequence). V dropped 0 bases and J dropped 11; count of bases not matched to a gene: 7. The CDR3 loop reads CASSLAGQGASAFF. For the CDR3, the DNA is TGTGCCAGCAGCTTAGCGGGACAGGGAGCTTCGGCTTTCTTT.

This clone was detected a few times. The chain joins TRBV10-1 to TRBJ1-3, with D perhaps matching TRBD1 (5 bases). CDR3 length: 16 residues. Trimming took off 7 bases at V and 0 bases at J, with 16 bases between the two ends. Germline V lookup: CDR1 WNHNN, CDR2 SYGVQD (reference sequence). In DNA, the CDR3 is TGCGCCAGCATTCCACAGGAACTGAGCTCTGGAAACACCATATATTTT. As protein: CASIPQELSSGNTIYF.

There are a few counts of this clone. DNA for the CDR3: TGTGCCAGCAGCTTGGGACAGTCGAACACCGGGGAGCTGTTTTTT. Its protein product is CASSLGQSNTGELFF. The chain joins TRBV5-4 to TRBJ2-2; a possible D gene is TRBD1 (5 bases). This CDR3 comprises 15 residues. The germline V gene encodes CDR1 SGHNT and CDR2 YYREEE (reference sequence). Trimming took 0 bases from V and 0 from J, leaving 6 bases between them. The full variable domain, with the rest looked up from reference TRBV5-4 and TRBJ2-2, is ETGVTQSPTHLIKTRGQQVTLRCSSQSGHNTVSWYQQALGQGPQFIFQYYREEENGRGNFPPRFSGLQFPNYSSELNVNALELDDSALYLCASSLGQSNTGELFFGEGSRLTVL.

The chain is built from TRBV28 and TRBJ1-1, with 9 bases lining up with TRBD1. The CDR3 covers 15 residues. Germline CDR1 MDHEN, CDR2 SYDVKM. Germline trimming cut 3 bases from V and 8 bases from J; bases unmatched to any gene: 10. The CDR3 coding sequence is TGTGCCAGCAGTTTGAGTATGGGTACAGGGGGCGAAGCTTTCTTT. As protein: CASSLSMGTGGEAFF.

This sequence joins TRBV4-3 and TRBJ1-1; D remains ambiguous. The CDR3 consists of 15 residues. Per the germline V gene, CDR1 is LGHNA and CDR2 is YSLEER. V gave up 1 base and J gave up 4 bases, with 13 bases separating them. The CDR3 loop is CASSQGWARGTEAFF. In DNA, the CDR3 is TGCGCCAGCAGCCAAGGATGGGCTCGGGGCACTGAAGCTTTCTTT.

The chain employs TRBV5-1 and TRBJ2-1, with D maybe TRBD2 (5 bases). There are 15 residues in the CDR3. CDR1 and CDR2 from the germline V gene are SGHRS and YFSETQ. V was shortened by 4 bases and J by 8 bases, with 19 bases between the two germline ends. In nucleotides, the CDR3 is TGCGCCAGCAGCGGGCAGGCCTTATCGCGGGATGAGCAGTTCTTC. This gives the protein CASSGQALSRDEQFF.

This clone showed up just a few times. The V call is TRBV28, the J call TRBJ2-7; 11 bases match TRBD1. The CDR3 is made up of 16 amino acids. Germline V lookup: CDR1 MDHEN, CDR2 SYDVKM. V was pared by 4 bases and J by 2 bases, with 7 bases of the junction left unmatched. The CDR3, as DNA: TGTGCCAGCAGTTCCTCCGGGACAGGGGGTACCTACGAGCAGTACTTC. The encoded protein is CASSSSGTGGTYEQYF.

This chain connects TRBV6-6 to TRBJ1-1, with D perhaps matching TRBD1 (5 bases). The CDR3 is 15 amino acids. V was cut by 7 bases and J by 1 base, with 16 bases left in between. Germline lookup yields CDR1 MNHNY and CDR2 SVGAGI (reference sequence). The CDR3, as DNA: TGTGCCAGCACCCTAGAAATAGGACAGAACACTGAAGCTTTCTTT. Translating gives CASTLEIGQNTEAFF.

This chain connects TRBV18 to TRBJ1-1; 7 bases are shared with TRBD1. This CDR3 region has 14 residues. The germline gives CDR1 KGHSH, CDR2 LQKENI. With 5 bases clipped from V and 4 bases from J, the junction kept 7 bases outside the gene matches. For the CDR3, the DNA is TGTGCCAGCTCAGAAAACAGGGGTTTCACTGAAGCTTTCTTT. It translates to CASSENRGFTEAFF.

V and J are TRBV5-6 and TRBJ2-2; tentative D call: TRBD2 (6 bases). The CDR3 has 16 amino acids. Germline V lookup: CDR1 SGHDT, CDR2 YYEEEE. V was shortened by 1 base and J by 5 bases, with 15 bases between the two germline ends. CDR3 sequence: CASSLRGTSKTGELFF. The CDR3 bases are TGTGCCAGCAGCTTGCGGGGGACTTCTAAGACCGGGGAGCTGTTTTTT.

The chain links TRBV18 to TRBJ1-2; 7 nucleotides agree with TRBD1. Germline CDR1 reads KGHSH; CDR2 reads LQKENI. J lost 0 bases, V lost 0 bases, and 7 bases had no gene match. This CDR3 is built from 17 residues. The CDR3 coding sequence is TGTGCCAGCTCACCACCGGGACAGAACTACGCTAACTATGGCTACACCTTC. Its translation: CASSPPGQNYANYGYTF.

The chain recombines TRBV27 with TRBJ1-1; TRBD1 matches 8 bases. Germline-derived CDR1 and CDR2 are MNHEY and SMNVEV (reference sequence). With 0 bases clipped from V and 2 bases from J, the junction kept 2 bases outside the gene matches. This CDR3 comprises 15 residues. The CDR3: CASSLSDRVNTEAFF. DNA of the CDR3: TGTGCCAGCAGTTTATCGGACAGGGTAAACACTGAAGCTTTCTTT.

The V call is TRBV9, the J call TRBJ2-7; 10 positions match TRBD1. Germline values: CDR1 SGDLS, CDR2 YYNGEE. CDR3 length: 15 residues. V lost 3 bases to trimming and J lost 3 bases; unmatched junction nucleotides: 6. CDR3 sequence reads: CASSGRDRGNYEQYF. In nucleotides, the CDR3 is TGTGCCAGCAGCGGCCGGGACAGGGGTAACTACGAGCAGTACTTC.

Written as DNA, the CDR3 is TGTGCCAGCAGGAAGGGACAAGAATTATCCTACGAGCAGTACTTC. Translated: CASRKGQELSYEQYF. The chain combines TRBV28 with TRBJ2-7; TRBD1 is a possible D gene (6 bases). Per the germline V gene, CDR1 is MDHEN and CDR2 is SYDVKM. V was shortened by 6 bases and J by 1 base, with 16 bases between the two germline ends. The CDR3 extends over 15 amino acids.

V is TRBV7-8 and J is TRBJ1-5; TRBD1 matches 8 bases. Germline assignment: CDR1 SGHVS and CDR2 FQNEAQ. The ends lost 5 bases at V and 8 bases at J; junction bases unmatched: 11. The CDR3 has 15 residues. The CDR3: CASSRAQGANEPQHF. As DNA, the CDR3 is TGTGCCAGCAGCCGAGCCCAGGGGGCAAACGAGCCCCAGCATTTT. Full variable domain (outside the CDR3, taken from reference TRBV7-8 and TRBJ1-5): GAGVSQSPRYKVAKRGQDVALRCDPISGHVSLFWYQQALGQGPEFLTYFQNEAQLDKSGLPSDRFFAERPEGSVSTLKIQRTQQEDSAVYLCASSRAQGANEPQHFGDGTRLSIL.